The 10 T cell receptor beta chains given below trace back to one sample, sequenced in a study of blood T cell repertoires in COVID-19. TCRdb's table, derived via immunoSEQ multiplex PCR, lists solely in-frame clones and lacks some. The sample lists about 270,000 clones, more than 90% occurring once. Sequencing was carried out using peripheral blood. The receptors stem from a person aged 18-30 years with COVID-19, enrolled during active disease.

The chain is built from TRBV18 and TRBJ1-2; TRBD1 is a possible D gene (6 bases). CDR1 and CDR2 from the germline V gene are KGHSH and LQKENI. The V and J ends lost 3 bases and 4 bases respectively, with 15 bases between them. There are 15 residues in the CDR3. This CDR3 reads CASSPLPTGRYGYTF. Written as DNA, the CDR3 is TGTGCCAGCTCACCCCTCCCGACAGGCCGCTATGGCTACACCTTC.

The chain is built from TRBV28 and TRBJ1-1; D may be TRBD1 (5 bases). V gave up 1 base and J gave up 4 bases, with 10 bases separating them. The CDR3 has 14 residues. Germline V gives CDR1 MDHEN, CDR2 SYDVKM. The CDR3: CASSLSGESTEAFF. CDR3 DNA sequence: TGTGCCAGCAGTTTATCGGGGGAGAGCACTGAAGCTTTCTTT.

V and J are TRBV7-2 and TRBJ2-7, with 8 bases matching TRBD2. The CDR3 is 15 residues long. Germline lookup yields CDR1 SGHTA and CDR2 FQGNSA. V trimming: 1 base; J trimming: 2 bases; junction bases outside the gene matches: 4. DNA for the CDR3: TGTGCCAGCAGCTTAGGACTAGCGAACACCTACGAGCAGTACTTC. Its translation is CASSLGLANTYEQYF.

The J gene is TRBJ1-3, the V gene TRBV7-9; 8 nucleotides agree with TRBD1. The V and J ends lost 4 bases and 2 bases, in that order; junction bases with no gene match: 7. Germline CDR1 is SEHNR and CDR2 is FQNEAQ (reference sequence). The CDR3 length is 16 residues. CDR3 sequence: CASSSLDRATGNTIYF. CDR3 sequence (DNA): TGTGCCAGCAGCTCCCTGGACAGGGCGACTGGAAACACCATATATTTT.

This chain uses TRBV10-3 with TRBJ2-7, with D possibly matching TRBD2 (6 bases). V shed 5 bases and J shed 6 bases, with 11 bases lying between them. CDR3 length equals 12 residues. The germline CDR1 and CDR2 sequences are ENHRY and SYGVKD. The CDR3 region is CAISSGSFEQYF. The DNA of the CDR3 is TGTGCCATCAGTTCCGGGAGTTTCGAGCAGTACTTC.

The chain carries TRBV9 and TRBJ2-1; D uncertain. Germline-derived CDR1 and CDR2 are SGDLS and YYNGEE. The CDR3 is 13 amino acids. With 4 bases removed from V and 10 bases from J, the gap between germline ends came to 15 bases. The CDR3 DNA follows: TGTGCCAGCAGCCCAGGCAGGTTGACGGAGCAGTTCTTC. Its protein is CASSPGRLTEQFF.

The chain recombines TRBV7-9 with TRBJ2-1; a weak D match, TRBD2 (6 bases). The CDR3 has 12 amino acids. CDR1 is SEHNR, CDR2 FQNEAQ, per germline (reference sequence). Trimming removed 6 bases from V and 7 bases from J, with 10 bases in between. CDR3 region: CASRRRGNEQFF. The CDR3 coding sequence is TGTGCCAGCAGGCGGAGGGGTAATGAGCAGTTCTTC.

The genes are TRBV9 and TRBJ2-5; D remains unclear. Germline CDR1 reads SGDLS; CDR2 reads YYNGEE. V was pared by 3 bases and J by 1 base, with 4 bases between. This CDR3 region has 12 residues. CDR3 DNA: TGTGCCAGCAGCGGTCTCCAAGAGACCCAGTACTTC. Its translation: CASSGLQETQYF.

V usage is TRBV27 and J usage is TRBJ2-6; TRBD1 matches at 8 bases. The CDR3 runs to 17 residues. V gave up 5 bases and J gave up 2 bases; unmatched junction bases: 8. The germline gives CDR1 MNHEY, CDR2 SMNVEV (reference sequence). CDR3 sequence: CASSLGQGGAGANVLTF. The CDR3 DNA reads TGTGCCAGCAGTCTTGGACAGGGAGGAGCTGGGGCCAACGTCCTGACTTTC.

The V and J genes are TRBV6-6 and TRBJ2-7; TRBD1 agrees at 11 bases. Germline trimming cut 10 bases from V and 5 bases from J; bases unmatched to any gene: 13. The CDR3 is made up of 15 amino acids. Germline assignment: CDR1 MNHNY and CDR2 SVGAGI (reference sequence). The CDR3 sequence: CATVLDRGRVHEQYF. The CDR3 nucleotides read TGTGCCACCGTCTTGGACAGGGGGCGCGTCCACGAGCAGTACTTC.